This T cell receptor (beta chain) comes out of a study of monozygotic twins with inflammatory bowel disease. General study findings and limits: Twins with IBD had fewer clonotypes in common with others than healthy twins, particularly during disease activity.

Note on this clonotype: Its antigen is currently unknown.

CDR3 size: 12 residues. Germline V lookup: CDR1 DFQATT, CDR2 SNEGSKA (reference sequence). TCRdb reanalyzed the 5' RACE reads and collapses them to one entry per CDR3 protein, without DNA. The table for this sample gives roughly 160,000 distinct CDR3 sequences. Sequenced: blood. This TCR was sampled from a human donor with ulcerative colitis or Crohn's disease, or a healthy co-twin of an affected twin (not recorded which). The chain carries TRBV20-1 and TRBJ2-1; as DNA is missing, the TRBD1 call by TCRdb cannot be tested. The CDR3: CSARFVPNEQFF.